This TCR beta chain came from a study of CD8+ T cells in alopecia areata. RNA was isolated and reverse transcribed to cDNA, the sequencing template. The repertoire was sequenced with immunoSEQ multiplex PCR; TCRdb's copy has only in-frame clones and lacks some. The sample holds roughly 250,000 clones, about two thirds seen once. The CDR3 is made up of 14 amino acids. Deletions cut 4 bases from V and 10 bases from J, with 15 bases between. The germline V gene has CDR1 SGDLS and CDR2 YYNGEE. Sorting separated CD4+ and CD8+ T cells out of PBMCs. This clonotype was obtained from a human donor with alopecia areata. The sample in question was CD4+ T cells sorted from blood, obtained at week 0. The rearrangement uses TRBV9 and TRBJ1-6; no clear D. CDR3 sequence reads: CASSPRREGSPLHF. The CDR3 region has the DNA TGTGCCAGCAGCCCCCGGCGGGAGGGATCACCCCTCCACTTT.